This TCR beta chain was sequenced during a study of blood T cells in healthy people across ages. The use of a sample-barcoded 5' primer and a J-beta primer mix characterized a second PCR of roughly 7 to 12 cycles. MiXCR was run by TCRdb on the 5' RACE reads, yielding one entry per CDR3 protein. The table records fewer than 900,000 distinct CDR3 sequences, around 46% of them present only once. The J segment lost 2 bases and the V segment lost 0 bases, leaving 9 bases of the junction unmatched. Germline loops: CDR1 SGHDN, CDR2 FVKESK. The CDR3 contains 17 residues. The chain carries TRBV14 and TRBJ2-7; TRBD1 matches 8 bases. This receptor was taken from a woman aged 55-70 years in good health. Sequenced sample: blood. The CDR3 here is CASSQDTWDRKTYEQYF. CDR3 nucleotide sequence: TGTGCCAGCAGCCAAGATACGTGGGACAGGAAGACCTACGAGCAGTACTTC.